The count of the clone carrying this T cell receptor (beta chain) is one. Its antigen is currently unknown. The CDR3 runs 18 residues. The germline V gene has CDR1 SGHDT and CDR2 YYEEEE. With 4 bases clipped from V and 6 bases from J, the junction kept 21 bases outside the gene matches. This specimen belongs to a study of T cell responses to AZD1222 COVID-19 vaccine. General observations from the study: Breadth and depth of Spike-specific TCRs rose after two AZD1222 doses. Recipients of AZD1222 seropositive at baseline numbered only five or six. The donor cohort was predominantly white British with a female majority, and clonal diversity may have been underestimated.

Here immunoSEQ multiplex PCR was the method, and the copy in TCRdb shows in-frame clones only, minus some. The table has approximately 150,000 clones, roughly 92% seen once. The chain recombines TRBV5-6 with TRBJ2-7; 8 positions match TRBD2. The source is an adult in good health. Material: peripheral blood, obtained on day 0 of AZD1222 vaccination. The CDR3 loop reads CASSPTMGGGGRPLEQYF. The DNA of the CDR3 is TGTGCCAGCAGCCCGACAATGGGAGGCGGGGGGCGACCCCTCGAGCAGTACTTC.